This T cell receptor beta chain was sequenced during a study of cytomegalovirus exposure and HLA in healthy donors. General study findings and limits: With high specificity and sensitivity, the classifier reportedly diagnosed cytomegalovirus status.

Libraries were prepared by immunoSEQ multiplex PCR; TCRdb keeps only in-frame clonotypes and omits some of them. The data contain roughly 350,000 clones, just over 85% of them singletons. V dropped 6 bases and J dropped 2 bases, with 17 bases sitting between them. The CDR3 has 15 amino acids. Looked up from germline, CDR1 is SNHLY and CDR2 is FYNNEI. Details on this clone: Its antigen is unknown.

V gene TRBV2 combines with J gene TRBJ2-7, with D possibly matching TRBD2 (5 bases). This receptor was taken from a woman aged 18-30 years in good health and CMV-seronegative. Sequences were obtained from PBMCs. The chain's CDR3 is CASSAPEGLPYEQYF. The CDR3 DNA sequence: TGTGCCAGCAGCGCCCCTGAAGGACTTCCCTACGAGCAGTACTTC.